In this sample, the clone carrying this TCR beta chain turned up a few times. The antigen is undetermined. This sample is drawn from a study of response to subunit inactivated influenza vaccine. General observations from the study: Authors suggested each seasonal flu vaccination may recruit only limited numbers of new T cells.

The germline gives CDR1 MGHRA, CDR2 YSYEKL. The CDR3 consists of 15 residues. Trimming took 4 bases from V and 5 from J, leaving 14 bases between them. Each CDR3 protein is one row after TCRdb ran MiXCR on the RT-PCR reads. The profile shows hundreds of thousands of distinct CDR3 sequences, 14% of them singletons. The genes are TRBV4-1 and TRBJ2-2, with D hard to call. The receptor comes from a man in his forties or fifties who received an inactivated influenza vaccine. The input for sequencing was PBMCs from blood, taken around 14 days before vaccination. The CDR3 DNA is TGCGCCAGCAGCCCCCCCCGCACCTTAACCGGGGAGCTGTTTTTT. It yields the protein CASSPPRTLTGELFF.